The 5 T cell receptor beta chains listed next were all sequenced from one sample in a study of T-cell memory formation after mild COVID-19. From the 5' RACE reads, TCRdb called clonotypes with MiXCR, one entry per CDR3 protein. This table has about 290,000 distinct CDR3 sequences, around 15% appearing once. Material for sequencing was PBMCs or a T cell subset sorted from them (not recorded which). These receptors were collected from a man aged 18 to 29 who had mild COVID-19 (a few samples of this study predate the infection). Cell type and time point are not known.

The chain couples TRBV6-5 to TRBJ1-4; a possible D gene is TRBD1 (6 bases). Looked up from germline, CDR1 is MNHEY and CDR2 is SVGAGI. The ends were cut back, 2 bases at V and 5 bases at J, with 12 bases in the middle. The CDR3 is made up of 15 amino acids. The CDR3 loop reads CASSYGGRRNEKLFF. For the CDR3, the DNA is TGTGCCAGCAGTTACGGGGGGCGGAGGAATGAAAAACTGTTTTTT.

This sequence joins TRBV6-6 and TRBJ2-2, with D possibly TRBD1 on 6 matching bases. Germline V lookup: CDR1 MNHNY, CDR2 SVGAGI (reference sequence). The CDR3 extends over 14 amino acids. The V and J ends lost 2 bases and 7 bases respectively, with 11 bases between them. CDR3 region: CASSYPRGHGELFF. CDR3 nucleotides: TGTGCCAGCAGTTACCCCAGGGGCCACGGGGAGCTGTTTTTT.

This clonotype was counted between two and nine times. The chain employs TRBV7-7 and TRBJ2-7; D is undetermined. V lost 2 bases to trimming and J lost 6 bases, with 11 bases between them. Germline values: CDR1 SSHAT, CDR2 FNYEAQ (reference sequence). The CDR3 runs 13 residues. This chain's CDR3 is CASSLRYGVEQYF. For the CDR3, the DNA is TGTGCCAGCAGCTTACGGTATGGGGTCGAGCAGTACTTC.

The rearrangement links TRBV15 to TRBJ1-4; 9 bases line up with TRBD1. J was trimmed by 6 bases and V by 5 bases; bases with no gene match: 19. In germline, CDR1 is LNHNV, CDR2 YYDKDF (reference sequence). This CDR3 is 19 amino acids long. This CDR3 is CATSPRPGQGPPGDEKLFF. CDR3 DNA sequence: TGTGCCACCAGCCCCCGCCCGGGACAGGGCCCCCCGGGAGATGAAAAACTGTTTTTT.

In nucleotides, the CDR3 is TGTGCCAGCAGTCGTAGGACACAAGGCACTGAAGCTTTCTTT. This translates into CASSRRTQGTEAFF. This chain uses TRBV9 with TRBJ1-1; D is possibly TRBD1 (5 bases). Between the trimmed V and J ends, which lost 5 bases and 4 bases, there was a span of 15 bases. The CDR3 runs to 14 residues. Germline lookup yields CDR1 SGDLS and CDR2 YYNGEE. The variable domain in full, with the rest retrieved from reference TRBV9 and TRBJ1-1, is DSGVTQTPKHLITATGQRVTLRCSPRSGDLSVYWYQQSLDQGLQFLIQYYNGEERAKGNILERFSAQQFPDLHSELNLSSLELGDSALYFCASSRRTQGTEAFFGQGTRLTVV.